A single sample is the source of the 10 T cell receptor beta chains below, sequenced in a study of blood T cell repertoires in COVID-19. TCRdb's copy holds only in-frame clones and misses some; the assay was immunoSEQ multiplex PCR. This table has around 260,000 clones, around 86% appearing once. Specimen: peripheral blood. These receptors were obtained from a woman aged 25 to 39 with active or convalescent COVID-19.

This chain links TRBV9 with TRBJ2-3; 14 bases line up with TRBD2. CDR1 is SGDLS and CDR2 is YYNGEE in the germline V gene. V trimming: 2 bases; J trimming: 2 bases; junction bases outside the gene matches: 7. The CDR3 extends over 18 amino acids. Here the CDR3 DNA reads TGTGCCAGCAGCGTCGGACTAGCGGGGGGCACGATCACAGATACGCAGTATTTT. This translates into CASSVGLAGGTITDTQYF.

The chain combines TRBV28 with TRBJ1-2; 8 nucleotides agree with TRBD1. V shed 6 bases and J 3 bases; nucleotides not matched to a gene: 3. This CDR3 region has 13 residues. Germline-derived CDR1 and CDR2 are MDHEN and SYDVKM. CDR3 nucleotide sequence: TGTGCCAGCAGCAGGGGGCCGGACTATGGCTACACCTTC. Translating it yields CASSRGPDYGYTF.

The V call is TRBV4-3, the J call TRBJ2-3; 12 bases fit TRBD2. The CDR3 has 17 amino acids. Germline CDR1 is LGHNA and CDR2 is YSLEER. V was clipped by 0 bases and J by 5 bases; unmatched bases: 6. In DNA form, the CDR3 reads TGCGCCAGCAGCCAAGAACTAGCGGGGGGTCTAGTAGATACGCAGTATTTT. Translation gives CASSQELAGGLVDTQYF.

The CDR3 reads CASSTARPDSTDTQYF. The CDR3 DNA is TGTGCCAGCAGTACCGCCCGTCCCGACTCCACGGATACGCAGTATTTT. V is TRBV6-2 or TRBV6-3 and J is TRBJ2-3, with D unresolved. V dropped 5 bases and J dropped 6 bases, with 21 bases sitting between them. Germline CDR1 is MNHEY and CDR2 is SVGEGT. CDR3 length: 16 amino acids.

This sequence joins TRBV5-1 and TRBJ2-4, with D possibly matching TRBD1 (6 bases). The CDR3 has 14 amino acids. Germline assignment: CDR1 SGHRS and CDR2 YFSETQ. V gave up 0 bases and J gave up 8 bases, with 12 bases separating them. CDR3 nucleotides: TGCGCCAGCAGCTTGGGCAGGGGAACGGACATTCAGTACTTC. Its translation is CASSLGRGTDIQYF.

The chain links TRBV7-6 to TRBJ1-5, with TRBD1 identical over 10 bases. The CDR3 contains 17 residues. The V segment lost 5 bases and the J segment 1 base; nucleotides outside the gene matches: 8. CDR1 and CDR2 (germline): SGHVS, FNYEAQ. CDR3 bases: TGTGCCAGCAGCCCCGGGACAGGGGATGGGAGCAATCAGCCCCAGCATTTT. Encoded protein: CASSPGTGDGSNQPQHF.

A few counts support this clone. The V and J genes are TRBV10-2 and TRBJ1-2; the D gene is possibly TRBD1 (5 bases). With 6 bases removed from V and 4 bases from J, the gap between germline ends came to 6 bases. Germline V gene data show CDR1 as WSHSY and CDR2 as SAAADI. This CDR3 has 11 residues. CDR3 nucleotides: TGCGCCAGCAGGGGGGGCTATGGCTACACCTTC. It encodes CASRGGYGYTF.

The CDR3 loop is CASSPGLVAPEQYF. The DNA for the CDR3 is TGTGCCAGCAGTCCGGGACTAGTTGCCCCCGAGCAGTACTTC. V usage is TRBV7-9 and J usage is TRBJ2-7; 8 bases fit TRBD2. Germline V lookup: CDR1 SEHNR, CDR2 FQNEAQ (reference sequence). V lost 6 bases to trimming and J lost 6 bases; unmatched junction nucleotides: 10. CDR3 length: 14 amino acids.

Notes on this clone: The junction differs from germline at one of its ends, possibly a read error. This rearrangement joins TRBV27 to TRBJ1-1; 9 bases are a match to TRBD1. The CDR3 runs to 15 residues. The germline gives CDR1 MNHEY, CDR2 SMNVEV (reference sequence). The CDR3 bases are TGTGCCAGCAATTTACAGGGGGCTCCGAACACTGAAGCTTTCTTT. This codes for CASNLQGAPNTEAFF.

The chain joins TRBV6-5 to TRBJ2-7, with TRBD2 identical over 14 bases. This CDR3 region has 14 residues. Germline CDR1 is MNHEY and CDR2 is SVGAGI. V gave up 6 bases and J gave up 8 bases; unmatched junction bases: 6. CDR3 loop: CASRRTSGGSQQYF. DNA of the CDR3: TGTGCCAGCAGACGGACTAGCGGGGGGTCCCAGCAGTACTTC.